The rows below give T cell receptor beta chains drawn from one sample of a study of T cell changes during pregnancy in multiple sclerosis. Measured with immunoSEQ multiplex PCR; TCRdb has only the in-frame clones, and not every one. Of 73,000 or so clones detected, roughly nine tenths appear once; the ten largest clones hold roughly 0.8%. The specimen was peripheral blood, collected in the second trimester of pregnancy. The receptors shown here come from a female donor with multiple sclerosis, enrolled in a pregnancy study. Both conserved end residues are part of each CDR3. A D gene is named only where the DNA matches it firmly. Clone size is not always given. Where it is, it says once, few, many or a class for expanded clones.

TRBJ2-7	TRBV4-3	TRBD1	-	TGCGCCAGCAGCCAAGCGACAGGGTTCTCCTACGAGCAGTACTTC	CASSQATGFSYEQYF
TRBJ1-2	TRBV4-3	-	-	TGCGCCAGCAGCCAAGAGTCACTCTATGGCTACACCTTC	CASSQESLYGYTF
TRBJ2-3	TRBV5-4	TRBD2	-	TGTGCCAGCAGCCCGACGGGGGGGCCTGATACGCAGTATTTT	CASSPTGGPDTQYF
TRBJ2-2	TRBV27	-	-	TGTGCCAGCAGTTTGCGCGGGGCAGGGCTAGCCGGGGAGCTGTTTTTT	CASSLRGAGLAGELFF
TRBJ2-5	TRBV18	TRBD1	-	TGTGCCAGCTCACCTCCGGGACAGGGCTTGGAGACCCAGTACTTC	CASSPPGQGLETQYF
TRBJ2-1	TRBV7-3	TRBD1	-	TGTGCCAGCAGCTTAAGTAGAGGGACAGGGGGCTTGGGGCAGTTCTTC	CASSLSRGTGGLGQFF
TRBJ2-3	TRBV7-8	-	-	TGTGCCAGCAGCTCCCCCACAGGAATTAGCACAGATACGCAGTATTTT	CASSSPTGISTDTQYF
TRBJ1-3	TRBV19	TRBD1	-	TGTGCCAGTAGTATAAATTCCGGGACAGGGGGCCTCCTCTCTGGAAACACCATATATTTT	CASSINSGTGGLLSGNTIYF
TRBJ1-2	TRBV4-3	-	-	TGCGCCAGCAGCCAAGATCTGAGGGTGAACTATGGCTACACCTTC	CASSQDLRVNYGYTF
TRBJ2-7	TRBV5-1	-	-	TGCGCCAGCAGCTTGTCTAGTAATTCCTACGAGCAGTACTTC	CASSLSSNSYEQYF
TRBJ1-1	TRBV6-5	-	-	TGTGCCAGCAGCTACTCGGGAGATGAAGCTTTCTTT	CASSYSGDEAFF
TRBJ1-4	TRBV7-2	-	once	TGTGCCAGCAGCTTAGGGGGCCGGGGGACTAATGAAAAACTGTTTTTT	CASSLGGRGTNEKLFF
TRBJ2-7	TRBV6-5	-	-	TGTGCCAGCAGACGAACAGGTAACTACGAGCAGTACTTC	CASRRTGNYEQYF
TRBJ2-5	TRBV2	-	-	TGTGCCAGCAGTGGTTCCTTAGGGGTAGAGACCCAGTACTTC	CASSGSLGVETQYF
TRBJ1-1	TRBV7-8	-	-	TGTGCCAGCAGCTTACATGAGGTCACTGAAGCTTTCTTT	CASSLHEVTEAFF
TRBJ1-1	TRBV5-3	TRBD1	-	TGTGCCAGAAGCTTTCAGGGGGTCTTGTTAATAGCTTTCTTT	CARSFQGVLLIAFF
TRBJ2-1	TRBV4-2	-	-	TGTGCCAGCAGCCAAGCGGGGGAGTCCTACAATGAGCAGTTCTTC	CASSQAGESYNEQFF
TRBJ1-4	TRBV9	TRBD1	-	TGTGCCAGCAGCGCGGGACAGGGGAGTGAAAAACTGTTTTTT	CASSAGQGSEKLFF
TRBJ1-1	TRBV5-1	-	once	TGCGCCAGCAGCCTATTGTCCAGAGGGCACACTGAAGCTTTCTTT	CASSLLSRGHTEAFF
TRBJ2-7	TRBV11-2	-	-	TGTGCCAGCAGCCCCTCGGGTGGTGACGGCAGCTCCTACGAGCAGTACTTC	CASSPSGGDGSSYEQYF
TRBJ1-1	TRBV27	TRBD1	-	TGTGCCAGCAGTTTTCGCAGGGGGCTGAGGACTGAAGCTTTCTTT	CASSFRRGLRTEAFF
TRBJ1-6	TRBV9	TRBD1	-	TGTGCCAGCAGCGTGGGACAGGGTCATTCACCCCTCCACTTT	CASSVGQGHSPLHF
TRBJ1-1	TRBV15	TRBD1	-	TGTGCCACCAGCATCAGACAGGGTTATAACACTGAAGCTTTCTTT	CATSIRQGYNTEAFF
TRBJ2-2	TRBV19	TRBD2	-	TGTGCCAGTAGTATAGCGGGGGGGAACACCGGGGAGCTGTTTTTT	CASSIAGGNTGELFF
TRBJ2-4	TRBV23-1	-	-	TGCGCCAGCTCTCACCCGGGACACGCGAAAGGAGCCAAAAACATTCAGTACTTC	CASSHPGHAKGAKNIQYF
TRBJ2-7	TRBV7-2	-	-	TGTGCCAGCAGCTTATATGGAAGCGGCTACGAGCAGTACTTC	CASSLYGSGYEQYF
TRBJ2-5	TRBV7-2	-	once	TGTGCCAGCAGCTTGAGGAAAGAGACCCAGTACTTC	CASSLRKETQYF
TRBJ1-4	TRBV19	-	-	TGTGCCAGTAGTAATGGCCCTGATCAAAAACTGTTTTTT	CASSNGPDQKLFF
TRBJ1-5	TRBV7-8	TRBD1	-	TGTGCCAGCAGCTTAGAGACGGGACAGAGCAATCAGCCCCAGCATTTT	CASSLETGQSNQPQHF
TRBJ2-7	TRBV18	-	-	TGTGCCAGCTCACCACCATGGCGGGGGCCCTCCTACGAGCAGTACTTC	CASSPPWRGPSYEQYF
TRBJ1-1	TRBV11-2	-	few	TGTGCCAGCAGCCGACAGCAGAGCATGAACACTGAAGCTTTCTTT	CASSRQQSMNTEAFF
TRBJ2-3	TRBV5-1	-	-	TGCGCCAGCAGCTTGGCTATGGGCACAGATACGCAGTATTTT	CASSLAMGTDTQYF
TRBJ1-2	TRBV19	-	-	TGTGCCAGTAGTGAACAGTTCTATGGCTACACCTTC	CASSEQFYGYTF
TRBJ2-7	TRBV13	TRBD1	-	TGTGCCAGCAGCTCACAGGGGGTGGCCTACGAGCAGTACTTC	CASSSQGVAYEQYF
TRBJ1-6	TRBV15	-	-	TGTGCCACCACCGCAGGGAATTCACCCCTCCACTTT	CATTAGNSPLHF
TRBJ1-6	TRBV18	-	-	TGTGCCAGCTCACCCCCAGGGATGGGTTCACCCCTCCACTTT	CASSPPGMGSPLHF
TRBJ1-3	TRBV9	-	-	TGTGCCAGCAGCCCACAGGGAAACACCATATATTTT	CASSPQGNTIYF
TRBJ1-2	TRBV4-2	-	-	TGTGCCAGCAGCCAAGATCTATTGGCAGGGTCTAACTATGGCTACACCTTC	CASSQDLLAGSNYGYTF
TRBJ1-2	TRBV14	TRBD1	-	TGTGCCAGCAGTTCTCGTCCGGGACAGGGGTACTATGGCTACACCTTC	CASSSRPGQGYYGYTF
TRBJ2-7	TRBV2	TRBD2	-	TGTGCCAGCCGAGGACTAGCGACGAACTACGAGCAGTACTTC	CASRGLATNYEQYF
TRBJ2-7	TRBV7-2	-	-	TGTGCCAGCAGCTTAGCAGGGAGTTACGAGCAGTACTTC	CASSLAGSYEQYF
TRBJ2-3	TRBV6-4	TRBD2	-	TGTGCCAGCAGTGAGCGGGGGGGCACAGATACGCAGTATTTT	CASSERGGTDTQYF
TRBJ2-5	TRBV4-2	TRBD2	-	TGTGCCAGCAGTCCCCGACTAGCGGGTCAAGAGACCCAGTACTTC	CASSPRLAGQETQYF
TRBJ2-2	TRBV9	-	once	TGTGCCAGCAGCGTACTCGGGGACTCCACCGGGGAGCTGTTTTTT	CASSVLGDSTGELFF
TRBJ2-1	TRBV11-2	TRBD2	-	TGTGCCAGCAGCTTAGGGGAGGGCCACTCCACCTACAATGAGCAGTTCTTC	CASSLGEGHSTYNEQFF
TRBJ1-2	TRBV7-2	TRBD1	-	TGTGCCAGCAGCTTATTGGGGACAGTGCTTAACTATGGCTACACCTTC	CASSLLGTVLNYGYTF
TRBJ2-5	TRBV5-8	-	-	TGTGCCAGCAGCTTCTCAGTTATCCAAGAGACCCAGTACTTC	CASSFSVIQETQYF
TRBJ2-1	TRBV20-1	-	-	TGCAGTGCTACCCCCGAGGCTGAGCAGTTCTTC	CSATPEAEQFF
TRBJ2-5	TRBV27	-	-	TGTGCCAGCAGTTTACAGCCTAGAAGTGAAGAGACCCAGTACTTC	CASSLQPRSEETQYF
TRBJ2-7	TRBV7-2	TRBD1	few	TGTGCCAGCAGCAAGGGACAGGGCCCCTCCTACGAGCAGTACTTC	CASSKGQGPSYEQYF
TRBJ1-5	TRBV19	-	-	TGTGCCAGTAGTATAGAAGGGCAGGGGCCGAGGCCCCAGCATTTT	CASSIEGQGPRPQHF
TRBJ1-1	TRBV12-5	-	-	TGTGCTAGTGGGGGCGGGGGGAATGAAGCTTTCTTT	CASGGGGNEAFF
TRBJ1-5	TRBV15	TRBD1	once	TGTGCCACCAGCAGAGGCGGGACAGGGAATCAGCCCCAGCATTTT	CATSRGGTGNQPQHF
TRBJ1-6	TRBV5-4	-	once	TGTGCCAGCAGAATGTGGGGGGGGGCAATGAATTCACCCCTCCACTTT	CASRMWGGAMNSPLHF
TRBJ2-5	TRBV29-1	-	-	TGCAGCGTAAAAAGGGACACTCAAGAGACCCAGTACTTC	CSVKRDTQETQYF